This paragraph covers one T cell receptor (beta chain) sequence. This specimen belongs to a study of blood T cell repertoires in COVID-19. Background on the study: Whether acute or convalescent, the COVID-19 samples came from the United States, Italy and Spain. PBMCs, B-cell-depleted T cells, or T cells were the source of the cDNA or gDNA that made up the material.

Per the original methods: Reference gene primers were amplified, and this amplification served to estimate nucleated cell counts. Assay used: immunoSEQ multiplex PCR; TCRdb lists only in-frame clones, some missing. Clonal size and the V and J genes are those of that table, whereas D and trimming came from the DNA. The repertoire includes 200,000 to 250,000 clones, approximately 83% of them detected once, and more than 5.5% sits in the top ten. This TCR was sampled from a human donor in a cohort sampled during active COVID-19. Sequenced: peripheral blood.

The CDR3: CASSEASKGTEAFF. For the CDR3, the DNA is TGTGCCAGCAGTGAAGCAAGCAAGGGGACTGAAGCTTTCTTT. The chain carries TRBV6-1 and TRBJ1-1, with D possibly being TRBD1 (5 bases). This CDR3 is 14 amino acids long. Trimming left V 0 bases short and J 5 bases short, with 10 bases between. The V gene's germline CDR1 is MNHNS and CDR2 SASEGT.